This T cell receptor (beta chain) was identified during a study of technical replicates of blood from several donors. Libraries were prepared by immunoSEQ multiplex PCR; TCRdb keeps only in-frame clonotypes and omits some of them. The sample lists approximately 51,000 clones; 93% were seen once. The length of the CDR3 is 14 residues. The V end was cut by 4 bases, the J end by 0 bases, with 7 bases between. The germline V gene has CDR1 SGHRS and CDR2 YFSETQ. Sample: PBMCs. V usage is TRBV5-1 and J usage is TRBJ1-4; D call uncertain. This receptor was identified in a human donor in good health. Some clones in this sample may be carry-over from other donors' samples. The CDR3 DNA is TGCGCCAGCAGCCAGGAACCAACTAATGAAAAACTGTTTTTT. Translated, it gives CASSQEPTNEKLFF.